These 31 T cell receptor beta chains share one sample of origin, sequenced in a study of T cell repertoires in cytomegalovirus infection. TCRdb reprocessed the reads with MiXCR, giving one entry per CDR3 protein. The table lists fewer than 300,000 distinct CDR3 sequences, roughly 23% of them singletons. The source material was PBMCs. All receptors come from a human donor in good health (CMV status not recorded). Some clones in this sample may be carry-over from other donors' samples.

This clonotype showed up just a few times. The CDR3 ends on some other residue instead of the conserved phenylalanine or tryptophan, so this is likely a read error. It is unclear where the CDR3 begins or ends on the DNA, so no DNA is shown, and the CDR3 is as TCRdb lists it. The chain links TRBV7-2 to TRBJ1-2. CDR1 is SGHTA and CDR2 is FQGNSA in the germline V gene. Ends included, the CDR3 has 8 residues. CDR3 amino acids: CASSNPTG.

This clonotype was observed a few times. This chain connects TRBV5-1 to TRBJ2-2, with 10 bases lining up with TRBD1. Germline V gene data show CDR1 as SGHRS and CDR2 as YFSETQ. CDR3 size: 15 residues. Trimming took 4 bases from V and 6 from J; bases not matched to a gene: 6. CDR3 amino acids: CASSRDRGIAGELFF. The CDR3 nucleotides are TGCGCCAGCAGCCGGGACAGGGGAATTGCCGGGGAGCTGTTTTTT. Full variable domain (remainder filled in from reference TRBV5-1 and TRBJ2-2): KAGVTQTPRYLIKTRGQQVTLSCSPISGHRSVSWYQQTPGQGLQFLFEYFSETQRNKGNFPGRFSGRQFSNSRSEMNVSTLELGDSALYLCASSRDRGIAGELFFGEGSRLTVL.

This clonotype was detected ten times or more. The V and J genes are TRBV20-1 and TRBJ2-3; the D is unclear. Germline V CDR1 and CDR2: DFQATT, SNEGSKA (reference sequence). V was shortened by 3 bases and J by 0 bases, with 7 bases between the two germline ends. This CDR3 has 13 residues. CDR3 nucleotides: TGCAGTGCTAGTGAACGGAGCACAGATACGCAGTATTTT. Residues: CSASERSTDTQYF.

This chain uses TRBV29-1 with TRBJ2-7; maybe TRBD2 (6 bases). The CDR3 runs 13 residues. The V and J ends lost 8 bases and 5 bases respectively, with 19 bases between them. CDR1 and CDR2 (germline): SQVTM, ANQGSEA. Here the CDR3 DNA reads TGCAGCATCCGGGCGGGACGCAAGAACGAGCAGTACTTC. This encodes CSIRAGRKNEQYF.

In its sample, this clonotype was seen many times. The chain joins TRBV6-1 to TRBJ1-1, with 7 bases fitting TRBD1. Germline V lookup: CDR1 MNHNS, CDR2 SASEGT. CDR3 length equals 15 residues. Trimming cost V 2 bases and J 1 base; bases outside gene matches: 4. The CDR3 spells CASSEWGQSNTEAFF. The CDR3 DNA reads as TGTGCCAGCAGTGAATGGGGACAGTCGAACACTGAAGCTTTCTTT.

In this sample, this clonotype turned up many times. The CDR3 coding sequence is TGTGCCAGCAGTTTAACGGCAGGCAATCAGCCCCAGCATTTT. This sequence encodes CASSLTAGNQPQHF. The genes are TRBV28 and TRBJ1-5; D gene unclear. With 2 bases removed from V and 2 bases from J, the gap between germline ends came to 7 bases. CDR3 size: 14 residues. Germline V gene lookup returns CDR1 MDHEN and CDR2 SYDVKM.

This clonotype was counted only a few times. The chain couples TRBV20-1 to TRBJ2-7, with TRBD1 as a possible D gene (6 bases). Looked up from germline, CDR1 is DFQATT and CDR2 is SNEGSKA (reference sequence). This CDR3 is 13 amino acids long. Trimming stripped 7 bases from V and 5 bases from J, with 18 bases between. This CDR3 reads CSVHRVGQDEQYF. As DNA, the CDR3 is TGCAGTGTCCACAGGGTGGGCCAGGACGAGCAGTACTTC.

This clonotype was observed a few times. This chain connects TRBV6-5 to TRBJ2-6; 7 nucleotides match TRBD1. CDR1 is MNHEY, CDR2 SVGAGI, per germline. J was trimmed by 0 bases and V by 0 bases; bases with no gene match: 8. The CDR3 length is 19 residues. CDR3 coding DNA: TGTGCCAGCAGTTACTCGGAAGGACAGGCCAGCTCTGGGGCCAACGTCCTGACTTTC. This encodes CASSYSEGQASSGANVLTF.

The chain carries TRBV6-5 and TRBJ1-5; unclear D gene. Between the trimmed V and J ends, which lost 8 bases and 0 bases, there was a span of 8 bases. Per the germline V gene, CDR1 is MNHEY and CDR2 is SVGAGI. The CDR3 totals 13 residues. DNA of the CDR3: TGTGCCAGCGCTAAGTATAGCAATCAGCCCCAGCATTTT. Translated: CASAKYSNQPQHF.

This clonotype was counted ten times or more. CDR3 bases: TGTGCCAGCAGTTCCTCACCTCCTCTAGCGGGAGACATAGATACGCAGTATTTT. Its protein product is CASSSSPPLAGDIDTQYF. V usage is TRBV28 and J usage is TRBJ2-3; 10 nucleotides match TRBD2. The CDR3 sequence is 18 residues long. The germline CDR1 and CDR2 sequences are MDHEN and SYDVKM. Losses at the gene ends were 4 bases for V and 5 bases for J; bases not matched to a gene: 15.

This rearrangement joins TRBV28 to TRBJ2-1, with 12 bases matching TRBD2. CDR1 is MDHEN, CDR2 SYDVKM, per germline. The CDR3 is 15 amino acids. With V trimmed by 6 bases and J by 7 bases, 7 bases remained unmatched. CDR3 coding DNA: TGTGCCAGCAGCACACTAGCGGGAGGCAGGAATGAGCAGTTCTTC. It is translated as CASSTLAGGRNEQFF.

This clonotype was counted a single time. The chain employs TRBV20-1 and TRBJ2-1; 9 bases map to TRBD1. V lost 3 bases and J lost 9; bases outside the gene matches: 6. CDR3 length equals 13 residues. In germline, CDR1 is DFQATT, CDR2 SNEGSKA (reference sequence). The CDR3 loop reads CSARRQGGGEQFF. DNA for the CDR3: TGCAGTGCTAGGAGACAGGGGGGCGGTGAGCAGTTCTTC.

This clonotype came up a few times. The chain employs TRBV19 and TRBJ1-5, with a weak D call TRBD1 (6 bases). CDR3 size: 16 residues. The ends were cut back, 4 bases at V and 0 bases at J, with 13 bases in the middle. Germline CDR1 is LNHDA and CDR2 is SQIVND (reference sequence). CDR3 amino acids: CASSTYRDNSNQPQHF. For the CDR3, the DNA is TGTGCCAGTAGTACTTACAGGGACAATAGCAATCAGCCCCAGCATTTT.

This chain links TRBV10-3 with TRBJ1-1, with 11 bases that match TRBD1. This CDR3 region has 15 residues. Germline CDR1 ENHRY, CDR2 SYGVKD. V dropped 6 bases and J dropped 0; count of bases not matched to a gene: 3. CDR3 sequence reads: CAIRGGQGVNTEAFF. CDR3 nucleotides: TGTGCCATCAGGGGGGGACAGGGGGTGAACACTGAAGCTTTCTTT.

The rearrangement links TRBV29-1 to TRBJ1-2, with D maybe TRBD1 (6 bases). The V gene lost 7 bases and the J gene lost 8 bases, with 14 bases spanning the gap. CDR1 SQVTM and CDR2 ANQGSEA come from the germline V gene. The CDR3 extends over 11 amino acids. The CDR3 nucleotides read TGCAGCGCTACAACAGGGTTCGGCTACACCTTC. Protein: CSATTGFGYTF.

This clonotype was counted only a few times. The chain is built from TRBV12-3 or TRBV12-4 and TRBJ2-1, with D perhaps matching TRBD1 or TRBD2 (7 bases each). The ends were cut back, 6 bases at V and 6 bases at J, with 15 bases in the middle. This CDR3 is 14 amino acids long. CDR3 region: CASRGGTAGNEQFF. The DNA for the CDR3 is TGTGCCAGCAGGGGGGGGACAGCGGGCAATGAGCAGTTCTTC.

This clonotype has a count of ten or more. This chain connects TRBV10-2 to TRBJ1-4; 7 bases match TRBD1. This CDR3 has 18 amino acids. The V gene end was trimmed by 6 bases and the J gene end by 8 bases; junction bases not matched to a gene: 21. From germline, CDR1 is WSHSY and CDR2 SAAADI. The CDR3 DNA is TGCGCCAGCAGAGCATGGGGAGCAGGGGGAAGAGCCGGGGAAAAACTGTTTTTT. Encoded protein: CASRAWGAGGRAGEKLFF.

The V and J genes are TRBV30 and TRBJ2-7; tentative D call: TRBD2 (6 bases). The CDR3 is 14 residues long. CDR1 and CDR2 (germline): GTSNPN, SVGIG (reference sequence). Trimming removed 4 bases at V and 3 bases at J, with 16 bases between. The CDR3 bases are TGTGCCTGGAACCTGGGTGGGGGACTCTACGAGCAGTACTTC. Translation: CAWNLGGGLYEQYF.

J is TRBJ2-1 and V is TRBV19; D may be TRBD1 or TRBD2 (5 bases each). Trimming stripped 3 bases from V and 7 bases from J, with 16 bases between. This CDR3 spans 15 amino acids. Per the germline V gene, CDR1 is LNHDA and CDR2 is SQIVND (reference sequence). The CDR3 reads CASSIRDGLRNEQFF. The DNA of the CDR3 is TGTGCCAGTAGTATTAGGGACGGTCTCAGAAATGAGCAGTTCTTC.

The genes are TRBV28 and TRBJ2-1, with TRBD1 matching 8 bases. Germline V gene data show CDR1 as MDHEN and CDR2 as SYDVKM. V lost 3 bases to trimming and J lost 3 bases; unmatched junction nucleotides: 7. The CDR3 length is 16 residues. DNA for the CDR3: TGTGCCAGCAGTTTTGCAGGGGGCGCTGGCTACAATGAGCAGTTCTTC. Residues: CASSFAGGAGYNEQFF.

This clonotype has only a few counts. The CDR3 sequence is CASSSNRGSPLHF. The CDR3 DNA reads TGTGCCAGCAGTTCAAACAGGGGATCACCCCTCCACTTT. This chain links TRBV12-3 or TRBV12-4 with TRBJ1-6; 7 bases are shared with TRBD1. The CDR3 is made up of 13 amino acids. V lost 4 bases to trimming and J lost 10 bases; unmatched junction nucleotides: 4.

The chain carries TRBV24-1 and TRBJ2-7; 8 bases map to TRBD1. The CDR3 has 16 amino acids. Germline loops: CDR1 KGHDR, CDR2 SFDVKD. The J segment lost 0 bases and the V segment lost 2 bases, leaving 5 bases of the junction unmatched. The CDR3 sequence: CATSDSGTGLSYEQYF. CDR3 DNA sequence: TGTGCCACCAGTGATTCAGGGACAGGTCTCTCCTACGAGCAGTACTTC.

Regarding this clonotype: At one end the junction does not follow the germline gene, possibly because of a read error. V gene TRBV7-2 combines with J gene TRBJ1-1; D unclear. This CDR3 contains 14 residues. The germline CDR1 and CDR2 sequences are SGHTA and FQGNSA. DNA of the CDR3: TGTGCCAGCAGCCGAGAGGGTACGAACACTGAAGCTTACTTT. Translation: CASSREGTNTEAYF. The whole variable domain, filled in from reference TRBV7-2 and TRBJ1-1, reads GAGVSQSPSNKVTEKGKDVELRCDPISGHTALYWYRQSLGQGLEFLIYFQGNSAPDKSGLPSDRFSAERTGGSVSTLTIQRTQQEDSAVYLCASSREGTNTEAYFGQGTRLTVV.

V and J are TRBV7-2 and TRBJ2-7; 13 bases align to TRBD2. The germline CDR1 and CDR2 sequences are SGHTA and FQGNSA. V shed 6 bases, J shed 7 bases, and the junction held 9 bases outside the gene matches. This CDR3 region has 15 residues. For the CDR3, the DNA is TGTGCCAGCAGTCAACTAGCGGGAGGGACGCGAGAGCAGTACTTC. This sequence encodes CASSQLAGGTREQYF.

At least ten counts were recorded for this clonotype. V and J are TRBV7-2 and TRBJ1-3; 8 nucleotides agree with TRBD1. The V segment lost 5 bases and the J segment 3 bases; nucleotides outside the gene matches: 15. The CDR3 has 18 amino acids. Germline V gene data show CDR1 as SGHTA and CDR2 as FQGNSA. CDR3 sequence reads: CASSRLTTGGTFGNTIYF. In DNA, the CDR3 is TGTGCCAGCAGCCGACTCACTACAGGGGGTACTTTTGGAAACACCATATATTTT.

The chain employs TRBV6-6 and TRBJ2-1; D may be TRBD2 (7 bases). Per germline, CDR1 MNHNY and CDR2 SVGAGI (reference sequence). The CDR3 consists of 14 residues. V lost 5 bases, J lost 8 bases, and 16 bases lay in between. CDR3 sequence (DNA): TGTGCCAGCAGTGAGGGGGGGGGGCGGGATGAGCAGTTCTTC. Amino acids: CASSEGGGRDEQFF.

This clonotype was seen only a few times. V gene TRBV19 combines with J gene TRBJ2-2; 10 bases map to TRBD2. Per germline, CDR1 LNHDA and CDR2 SQIVND (reference sequence). The CDR3 covers 15 residues. Trimming took 3 bases from V and 6 from J; bases not matched to a gene: 4. CDR3 DNA sequence: TGTGCCAGTAGTATGGGACTAGCGAATTCCGGGGAGCTGTTTTTT. Protein: CASSMGLANSGELFF.

V gene TRBV7-2 combines with J gene TRBJ2-1; D call uncertain. Deletions cut 1 base from V and 5 bases from J, with 15 bases between. The germline CDR1 and CDR2 sequences are SGHTA and FQGNSA. The CDR3 covers 16 residues. Here the CDR3 reads CASSLDLGQVHNEQFF. CDR3 sequence (DNA): TGTGCCAGCAGCTTAGATCTGGGTCAGGTGCACAATGAGCAGTTCTTC.

This clonotype was seen repeatedly, ten times or more. The CDR3 sequence: CASSPRVAPQETQYF. DNA of the CDR3: TGTGCCAGCAGCCCCCGGGTAGCCCCCCAAGAGACCCAGTACTTC. The chain links TRBV11-2 to TRBJ2-5, with D unclear. CDR3 length: 15 residues. V lost 5 bases and J 1 base, leaving 14 bases between the germline ends. CDR1 is SGHAT, CDR2 FQNNGV, per germline.

This clonotype was counted a few times. In DNA, the CDR3 is TGCAGTGCTAGAACATGGACTAGCGGGAGGGACGAGCAGTACTTC. This translates into CSARTWTSGRDEQYF. The chain has TRBV20-1 and TRBJ2-7; 15 nucleotides line up with TRBD2. Trimming cost V 2 bases and J 5 bases; bases outside gene matches: 4. The CDR3 loop spans 15 amino acids. Germline-derived CDR1 and CDR2 are DFQATT and SNEGSKA (reference sequence).

This clonotype was seen a few times. The rearrangement uses TRBV28 and TRBJ1-1, with D possibly matching TRBD1 (5 bases). This CDR3 is built from 14 residues. Per the germline V gene, CDR1 is MDHEN and CDR2 is SYDVKM. Trimming shortened V by 4 bases and J by 1 base, and 10 bases separated the two germline ends. This CDR3 reads CASSSTGANTEAFF. The DNA for the CDR3 is TGTGCCAGCAGTTCCACCGGGGCGAACACTGAAGCTTTCTTT.